A single sample is the source of the 24 T cell receptor beta chains below, sequenced in a study of cytomegalovirus exposure and HLA in healthy donors. Method: immunoSEQ multiplex PCR; TCRdb's copy keeps in-frame clones and lacks some. The sample has under 300,000 clones; around 89% are singletons. The sequencing sample was made of PBMCs. These receptors came from a woman under 30 in good health and CMV-seronegative.

The rearrangement joins TRBV20-1 to TRBJ2-5, with 8 bases lining up with TRBD1. The length of the CDR3 is 11 residues. V was pared by 5 bases and J by 6 bases, with 2 bases of the junction left unmatched. Germline V CDR1 and CDR2: DFQATT, SNEGSKA (reference sequence). CDR3 nucleotides: TGCAGTGCTTACAGGGGGAAGACCCAGTACTTC. Its translation is CSAYRGKTQYF.

V usage is TRBV19 and J usage is TRBJ1-2, with D perhaps TRBD1 (5 bases). This CDR3 has 15 residues. Germline V gene data show CDR1 as LNHDA and CDR2 as SQIVND (reference sequence). V was shortened by 1 base and J by 3 bases, with 12 bases between the two germline ends. The CDR3 spells CASSIADSADYGYTF. In nucleotides, the CDR3 is TGTGCCAGTAGTATAGCCGACAGTGCCGACTATGGCTACACCTTC.

This chain uses TRBV19 with TRBJ2-1, with 9 bases that match TRBD2. With 7 bases clipped from V and 6 bases from J, the junction kept 13 bases outside the gene matches. The CDR3 has 16 residues. The germline V gene encodes CDR1 LNHDA and CDR2 SQIVND (reference sequence). CDR3 sequence: CASNKGMAGGPNEQFF. The CDR3 coding sequence is TGTGCCAGTAACAAAGGGATGGCGGGGGGGCCCAATGAGCAGTTCTTC.

The chain recombines TRBV7-9 with TRBJ1-1; 8 positions match TRBD1. This CDR3 comprises 15 residues. Germline lookup yields CDR1 SEHNR and CDR2 FQNEAQ (reference sequence). After removal of 7 bases from V and 3 bases from J, the junction contained 10 bases not matched to a gene. CDR3 amino acids: CASNIGPTGDTEAFF. In DNA form, the CDR3 reads TGTGCCAGCAATATAGGCCCGACAGGGGACACTGAAGCTTTCTTT.

This clone was seen just once. Here the CDR3 reads CASSLVSGELFF. Here the CDR3 DNA reads TGTGCCAGCAGCCTAGTATCCGGGGAGCTGTTTTTT. V usage is TRBV9 and J usage is TRBJ2-2; D ambiguous. Germline V gene sequence: CDR1 SGDLS, CDR2 YYNGEE. The CDR3 has 12 residues. Trimming left V 4 bases short and J 6 bases short, with 7 bases between.

The rearrangement links TRBV6-1 to TRBJ1-4; TRBD1 might be the D (5 bases). The germline V gene encodes CDR1 MNHNS and CDR2 SASEGT. This CDR3 contains 15 residues. The V end was cut by 0 bases, the J end by 5 bases, with 10 bases between. CDR3 coding DNA: TGTGCCAGCAGTGAAGCGTGGGGGGAGAATGAAAAACTGTTTTTT. Amino acids: CASSEAWGENEKLFF.

The chain uses TRBV28 and TRBJ1-3; 7 nucleotides align to TRBD1. CDR3 length equals 14 residues. Germline values: CDR1 MDHEN, CDR2 SYDVKM. Unmatched junction bases numbered 7, after V lost 7 bases and J lost 4 bases. CDR3 nucleotide sequence: TGTGCCAGCACCGTAACAGGGGAAGGAAACACCATATATTTT. Protein sequence: CASTVTGEGNTIYF.

The V gene is TRBV7-3, the J gene TRBJ1-2; 8 bases are shared with TRBD1. V shed 0 bases, J shed 6 bases, and the junction held 0 bases outside the gene matches. This CDR3 spans 13 amino acids. Germline V gives CDR1 SGHTA, CDR2 FQGTGA. The CDR3 coding sequence is TGTGCCAGCAGCTTAACGGACAGGGATGGCTACACCTTC. Its protein product is CASSLTDRDGYTF.

This clone was found a few times. The CDR3 loop is CASSHTDTQYF. In nucleotides, the CDR3 is TGTGCCAGCAGCCACACAGATACGCAGTATTTT. The chain is built from TRBV7-2 and TRBJ2-3; D remains unclear. The CDR3 is made up of 11 amino acids. Trimming shortened V by 5 bases and J by 2 bases, and 2 bases separated the two germline ends. Germline loops: CDR1 SGHTA, CDR2 FQGNSA. Filled out from reference TRBV7-2 and TRBJ2-3, the complete variable domain reads GAGVSQSPSNKVTEKGKDVELRCDPISGHTALYWYRQSLGQGLEFLIYFQGNSAPDKSGLPSDRFSAERTGGSVSTLTIQRTQQEDSAVYLCASSHTDTQYFGPGTRLTVL.

The chain uses TRBV20-1 and TRBJ2-1; D is unclear. The CDR3 contains 10 residues. Looked up from germline, CDR1 is DFQATT and CDR2 is SNEGSKA (reference sequence). The chain's CDR3 is CSIVSDEQFF. The CDR3 DNA follows: TGCAGCATAGTGAGCGATGAGCAGTTCTTC.

V is TRBV7-8 and J is TRBJ1-2; 7 nucleotides match TRBD1. V trimming: 5 bases; J trimming: 3 bases; junction bases outside the gene matches: 12. CDR1 SGHVS and CDR2 FQNEAQ come from the germline V gene. The CDR3 runs to 16 residues. In DNA, the CDR3 is TGTGCCAGCAGCCTCCAGATGACAGGGAGCGACTATGGCTACACCTTC. Its protein product is CASSLQMTGSDYGYTF.

The chain employs TRBV5-6 and TRBJ1-2; 9 positions match TRBD1. In germline, CDR1 is SGHDT, CDR2 YYEEEE. CDR3 length: 14 amino acids. V gave up 4 bases and J gave up 7 bases; unmatched junction bases: 8. The CDR3 region is CASSRMGTGFGYTF. In DNA, the CDR3 is TGTGCCAGCAGCCGGATGGGGACAGGGTTTGGCTACACCTTC.

The chain recombines TRBV4-1 with TRBJ1-2; maybe TRBD1 (6 bases). V lost 0 bases and J 4 bases, leaving 9 bases between the germline ends. CDR3 size: 14 residues. CDR1 is MGHRA, CDR2 YSYEKL, per germline. The CDR3, as DNA: TGCGCCAGCAGCCAAGAGGGGGCGAGCTATGGCTACACCTTC. It specifies CASSQEGASYGYTF.

The chain couples TRBV7-2 to TRBJ2-1; 9 bases line up with TRBD2. CDR3 length equals 14 residues. Germline trimming cut 4 bases from V and 10 bases from J; bases unmatched to any gene: 8. Germline V gives CDR1 SGHTA, CDR2 FQGNSA. In nucleotides, the CDR3 is TGTGCCAGCAGCTCGACTAGCGGTCCTTTGGAGCAGTTCTTC. The encoded protein is CASSSTSGPLEQFF. The complete variable domain, with remaining parts taken from reference TRBV7-2 and TRBJ2-1, reads GAGVSQSPSNKVTEKGKDVELRCDPISGHTALYWYRQSLGQGLEFLIYFQGNSAPDKSGLPSDRFSAERTGGSVSTLTIQRTQQEDSAVYLCASSSTSGPLEQFFGPGTRLTVL.

The chain combines TRBV5-1 with TRBJ2-1, with D possibly TRBD1 on 6 matching bases. This CDR3 comprises 14 residues. V dropped 4 bases and J dropped 1 base, with 9 bases sitting between them. Germline loops: CDR1 SGHRS, CDR2 YFSETQ. Here the CDR3 reads CASSPQGSYNEQFF. CDR3 DNA: TGCGCCAGCAGCCCGCAGGGGTCCTACAATGAGCAGTTCTTC. Supplemented by reference TRBV5-1 and TRBJ2-1, the full variable domain reads KAGVTQTPRYLIKTRGQQVTLSCSPISGHRSVSWYQQTPGQGLQFLFEYFSETQRNKGNFPGRFSGRQFSNSRSEMNVSTLELGDSALYLCASSPQGSYNEQFFGPGTRLTVL.

The V gene is TRBV19, the J gene TRBJ1-3, with D perhaps matching TRBD1 (6 bases). This CDR3 comprises 17 residues. The germline V gene has CDR1 LNHDA and CDR2 SQIVND (reference sequence). Trimming pared 8 bases from V and 1 base from J, leaving 21 bases between. In DNA, the CDR3 is TGTGCCAGTTATTCTAAAGCCTGGGGACAATCTGGAAACACCATATATTTT. Translating it yields CASYSKAWGQSGNTIYF. Full variable domain (missing parts from reference TRBV19 and TRBJ1-3): DGGITQSPKYLFRKEGQNVTLSCEQNLNHDAMYWYRQDPGQGLRLIYYSQIVNDFQKGDIAEGYSVSREKKESFPLTVTSAQKNPTAFYLCASYSKAWGQSGNTIYFGEGSWLTVV.

The genes are TRBV5-1 and TRBJ2-1, with 10 bases that match TRBD1. The CDR3 consists of 14 residues. Trimming cost V 3 bases and J 8 bases; bases outside gene matches: 5. CDR1 and CDR2 (germline): SGHRS, YFSETQ. The DNA of the CDR3 is TGCGCCAGCAGCTCGACAGGGGGCGGCGATGAGCAGTTCTTC. Its translation: CASSSTGGGDEQFF. Based on the CDR3 plus reference TRBV5-1 and TRBJ2-1, the full variable domain is KAGVTQTPRYLIKTRGQQVTLSCSPISGHRSVSWYQQTPGQGLQFLFEYFSETQRNKGNFPGRFSGRQFSNSRSEMNVSTLELGDSALYLCASSSTGGGDEQFFGPGTRLTVL.

This chain uses TRBV25-1 with TRBJ2-3; D may be TRBD2 (7 bases). V lost 4 bases, J lost 0 bases, and 14 bases lay in between. The CDR3 is 16 residues long. Germline V lookup: CDR1 MGHDK, CDR2 SYGVNS. In DNA, the CDR3 is TGTGCCAGCAGTGGGGGGGGACACCGAAGCACAGATACGCAGTATTTT. Residues: CASSGGGHRSTDTQYF.

The gene calls are TRBV11-3 and TRBJ2-7; 8 bases align to TRBD2. CDR3 size: 13 residues. The V and J ends lost 3 bases and 7 bases, in that order; junction bases with no gene match: 5. CDR1 is SGHNT, CDR2 YENEEA, per germline. The CDR3 DNA follows: TGTGCCAGCAGCTTTCGGACTAGCCAAGAGCAGTACGTC. As protein: CASSFRTSQEQYV.

This clone was seen once. The chain uses TRBV28 and TRBJ1-2, with TRBD1 matching over 8 bases. The trim removed 5 bases at V and 7 bases at J, leaving 9 bases unmatched. The germline V gene encodes CDR1 MDHEN and CDR2 SYDVKM. The CDR3 length is 14 residues. CDR3 sequence reads: CASSTWTGRGGYTF. The CDR3, as DNA: TGTGCCAGCAGTACATGGACAGGGAGAGGTGGCTACACCTTC.

The gene calls are TRBV27 and TRBJ2-1, with 7 bases aligning to TRBD1. V shed 8 bases and J 8 bases; nucleotides not matched to a gene: 6. The CDR3 runs 12 residues. Germline V gene lookup returns CDR1 MNHEY and CDR2 SMNVEV (reference sequence). This chain's CDR3 is CASRRGKDEQFF. The CDR3 DNA is TGTGCCAGCCGCAGGGGGAAGGATGAGCAGTTCTTC.

This clone was counted a single time. The rearrangement joins TRBV6-5 to TRBJ2-5, with 9 bases lining up with TRBD2. The CDR3 loop spans 16 amino acids. Per the germline V gene, CDR1 is MNHEY and CDR2 is SVGAGI. Trimming took 2 bases from V and 1 from J; bases not matched to a gene: 5. The CDR3 loop is CASSYTGSGGQETQYF. The CDR3 nucleotides read TGTGCCAGCAGTTACACCGGTAGCGGGGGCCAAGAGACCCAGTACTTC.

The chain has TRBV7-8 and TRBJ2-5, with D unclear. The length of the CDR3 is 15 residues. Germline lookup yields CDR1 SGHVS and CDR2 FQNEAQ. V gave up 7 bases and J gave up 4 bases, with 19 bases separating them. CDR3 nucleotide sequence: TGTGCCAGCATAAAGGAGAGATCTAGTGGAGAGACCCAGTACTTC. Protein: CASIKERSSGETQYF.

The J gene is TRBJ2-1, the V gene TRBV14; no definite D call. Germline V gene sequence: CDR1 SGHDN, CDR2 FVKESK. The CDR3 totals 13 residues. V was pared by 0 bases and J by 7 bases, with 7 bases between. DNA of the CDR3: TGTGCCAGCAGCCAAGAGCCCGGGAATGAGCAGTTCTTC. This codes for CASSQEPGNEQFF.